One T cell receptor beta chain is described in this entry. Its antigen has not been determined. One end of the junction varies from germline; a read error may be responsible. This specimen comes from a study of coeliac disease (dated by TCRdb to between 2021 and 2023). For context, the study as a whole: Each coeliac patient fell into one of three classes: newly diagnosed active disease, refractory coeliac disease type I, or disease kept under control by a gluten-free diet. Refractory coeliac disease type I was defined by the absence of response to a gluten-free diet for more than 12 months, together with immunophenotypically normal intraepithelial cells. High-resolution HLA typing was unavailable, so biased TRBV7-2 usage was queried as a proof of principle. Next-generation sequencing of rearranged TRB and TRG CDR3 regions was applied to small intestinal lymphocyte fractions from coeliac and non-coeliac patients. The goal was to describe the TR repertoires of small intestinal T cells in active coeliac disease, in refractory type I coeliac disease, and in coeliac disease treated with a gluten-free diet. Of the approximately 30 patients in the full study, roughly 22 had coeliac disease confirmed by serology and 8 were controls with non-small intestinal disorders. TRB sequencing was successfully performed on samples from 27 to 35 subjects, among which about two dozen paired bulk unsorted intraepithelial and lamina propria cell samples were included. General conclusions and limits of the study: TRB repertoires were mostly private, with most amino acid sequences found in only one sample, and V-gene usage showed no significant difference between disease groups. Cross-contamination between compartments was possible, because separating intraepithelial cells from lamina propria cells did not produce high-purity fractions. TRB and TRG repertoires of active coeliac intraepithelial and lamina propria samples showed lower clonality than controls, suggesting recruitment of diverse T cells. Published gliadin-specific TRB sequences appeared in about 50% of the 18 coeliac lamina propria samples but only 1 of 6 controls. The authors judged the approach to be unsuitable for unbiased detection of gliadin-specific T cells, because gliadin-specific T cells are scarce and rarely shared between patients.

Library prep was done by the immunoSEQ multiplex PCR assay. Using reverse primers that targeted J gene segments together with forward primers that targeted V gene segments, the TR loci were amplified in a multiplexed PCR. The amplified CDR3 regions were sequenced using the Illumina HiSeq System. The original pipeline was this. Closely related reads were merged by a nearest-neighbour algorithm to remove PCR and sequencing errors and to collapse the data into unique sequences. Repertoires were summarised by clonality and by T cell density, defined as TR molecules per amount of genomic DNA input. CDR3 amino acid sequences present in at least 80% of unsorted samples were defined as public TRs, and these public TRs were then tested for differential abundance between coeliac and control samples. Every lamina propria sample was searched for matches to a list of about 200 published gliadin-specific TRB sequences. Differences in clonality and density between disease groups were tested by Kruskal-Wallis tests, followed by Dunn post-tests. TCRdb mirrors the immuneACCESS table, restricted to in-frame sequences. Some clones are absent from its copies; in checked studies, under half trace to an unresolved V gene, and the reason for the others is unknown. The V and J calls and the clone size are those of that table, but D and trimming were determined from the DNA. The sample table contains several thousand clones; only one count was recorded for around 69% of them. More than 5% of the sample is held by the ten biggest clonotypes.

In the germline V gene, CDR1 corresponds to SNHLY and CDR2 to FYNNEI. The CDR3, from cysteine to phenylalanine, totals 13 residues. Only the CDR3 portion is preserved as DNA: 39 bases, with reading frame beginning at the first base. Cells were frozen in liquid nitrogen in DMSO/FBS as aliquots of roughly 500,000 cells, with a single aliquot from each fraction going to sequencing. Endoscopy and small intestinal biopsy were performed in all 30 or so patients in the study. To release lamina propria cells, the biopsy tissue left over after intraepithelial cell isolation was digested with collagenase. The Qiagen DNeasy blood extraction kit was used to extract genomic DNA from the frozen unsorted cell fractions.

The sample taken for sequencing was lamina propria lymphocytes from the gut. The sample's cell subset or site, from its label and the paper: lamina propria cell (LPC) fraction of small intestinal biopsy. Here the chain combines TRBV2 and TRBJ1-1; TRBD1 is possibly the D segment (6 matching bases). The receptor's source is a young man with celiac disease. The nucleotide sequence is TGTGCCAGCAGTGCCGACAGGAACACTAAAGCTTTCTTT. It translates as CASSADRNTKAFF.